What follows are 23 T cell receptor beta chains derived from one specimen sequenced in a study of shared clonotypes between healthy human individuals. The table came from immunoSEQ multiplex PCR; TCRdb's copy has only in-frame clones and leaves some out. Of under 600,000 clones in the sample, about 96% were seen once. The sequencing input was naive CD4+ T cells sorted from blood. Subset indicated: CD45RA+ positively selected. All receptors come from a woman in her twenties or thirties in good health.

The chain carries TRBV5-1 and TRBJ2-1; D tentatively fits TRBD1 or TRBD2 (6 bases each). V lost 0 bases to trimming and J lost 9 bases, with 13 bases between them. This CDR3 comprises 14 residues. The germline gives CDR1 SGHRS, CDR2 YFSETQ. Written as DNA, the CDR3 is TGCGCCAGCAGCTTGGGCAGGGGACTGGGTGAGCAGTTCTTC. Its protein is CASSLGRGLGEQFF.

This sequence joins TRBV28 and TRBJ2-5, with TRBD2 matching over 9 bases. Germline V lookup: CDR1 MDHEN, CDR2 SYDVKM. The CDR3 loop spans 16 amino acids. Trimming at V came to 5 bases and at J to 4 bases, leaving 11 bases not matched to a gene. The CDR3 DNA reads as TGTGCCAGCAGTAGTTCGCCTAGCGGGAATATAGAGACCCAGTACTTC. This sequence encodes CASSSSPSGNIETQYF.

The J gene is TRBJ2-7, the V gene TRBV20-1, with D unresolved. Germline V gene data show CDR1 as DFQATT and CDR2 as SNEGSKA (reference sequence). The CDR3 extends over 11 amino acids. V was cut by 1 base and J by 7 bases, with 8 bases left in between. The chain's CDR3 is CSARGDREQYF. CDR3 nucleotides: TGCAGTGCTAGAGGTGATAGGGAGCAGTACTTC.

The V gene is TRBV7-9, the J gene TRBJ1-5; D gene uncertain. Germline V gives CDR1 SEHNR, CDR2 FQNEAQ (reference sequence). The CDR3 contains 18 residues. Trimming removed 5 bases at V and 2 bases at J, with 22 bases between. CDR3 bases: TGTGCCAGCAGCCCTTCGGACGTGACCATAACTGGCAATCAGCCCCAGCATTTT. Translation: CASSPSDVTITGNQPQHF.

This clone was seen a single time. The J gene is TRBJ2-3, the V gene TRBV6-1; no reliable D call. Germline loops: CDR1 MNHNS, CDR2 SASEGT. This CDR3 contains 13 residues. Trimming left V 8 bases short and J 2 bases short, with 11 bases between. The CDR3 region is CASVGAATDTQYF. In DNA form, the CDR3 reads TGTGCCAGCGTGGGTGCAGCCACAGATACGCAGTATTTT.

The V call is TRBV5-6, the J call TRBJ2-1; D perhaps matches TRBD1 (6 bases). Trimming pared 1 base from V and 8 bases from J, leaving 13 bases between. CDR1 and CDR2 from the germline V gene are SGHDT and YYEEEE. This CDR3 has 14 residues. The CDR3 spells CASSLYTGMDEQFF. CDR3 DNA sequence: TGTGCCAGCAGCTTGTATACAGGGATGGATGAGCAGTTCTTC.

V is TRBV29-1 and J is TRBJ2-1; maybe TRBD2 (5 bases). V shed 7 bases and J shed 4 bases, with 17 bases lying between them. The CDR3 contains 14 residues. Germline CDR1 SQVTM, CDR2 ANQGSEA. The CDR3 here is CSGLRTGIYNEQFF. CDR3 sequence (DNA): TGCAGCGGCCTTCGGACGGGGATTTACAATGAGCAGTTCTTC.

The rearrangement links TRBV5-8 to TRBJ2-2; 14 bases fit TRBD2. This CDR3 is 19 amino acids long. After removal of 4 bases from V and 8 bases from J, the junction contained 16 bases not matched to a gene. Germline CDR1 is SGHTS and CDR2 is YDEGEE. The CDR3 DNA reads TGTGCCAGCAGCCTAGATCCGGGACTAGCGGGAGTAAAGCAGGGGGAGCTGTTTTTT. Translated, it gives CASSLDPGLAGVKQGELFF.

The J gene is TRBJ1-2, the V gene TRBV6-5; D might be TRBD1 (5 bases). The length of the CDR3 is 15 residues. Germline V CDR1 and CDR2: MNHEY, SVGAGI. V was trimmed by 6 bases and J by 5 bases, leaving 19 bases between them. In nucleotides, the CDR3 is TGTGCCAGCAGCCCTAGGGACGGCGGCTTATATGGCTACACCTTC. This encodes CASSPRDGGLYGYTF.

The chain joins TRBV18 to TRBJ1-5, with D perhaps matching TRBD1 (6 bases). The CDR3 has 14 amino acids. Germline assignment: CDR1 KGHSH and CDR2 LQKENI. The V gene lost 1 base and the J gene lost 6 bases, with 10 bases spanning the gap. This chain's CDR3 is CASSPRPQGQPQHF. CDR3 DNA sequence: TGTGCCAGCTCACCACGCCCACAGGGTCAGCCCCAGCATTTT.

On this clone itself: The same CDR3 is also encoded by other DNA sequences in this sample. The chain links TRBV28 to TRBJ2-7, with D hard to call. This CDR3 has 12 residues. In germline, CDR1 is MDHEN, CDR2 SYDVKM. V lost 4 bases and J 2 bases, leaving 6 bases between the germline ends. The CDR3 region is CASSYGPYEQYF. The CDR3 DNA is TGTGCCAGCAGTTACGGCCCCTACGAGCAGTACTTC. Looking up the rest from reference TRBV28 and TRBJ2-7 gives the full variable domain: DVKVTQSSRYLVKRTGEKVFLECVQDMDHENMFWYRQDPGLGLRLIYFSYDVKMKEKGDIPEGYSVSREKKERFSLILESASTNQTSMYLCASSYGPYEQYFGPGTRLTVT.

This clone appeared a single time. The J gene is TRBJ1-2, the V gene TRBV18; D not certain. Germline V gives CDR1 KGHSH, CDR2 LQKENI. The CDR3 sequence is 14 residues long. V was cut by 3 bases and J by 0 bases, with 8 bases left in between. The CDR3 DNA follows: TGTGCCAGCTCACCCGGTGGGTCTAACTATGGCTACACCTTC. Protein sequence: CASSPGGSNYGYTF.

The rearrangement links TRBV5-1 to TRBJ2-1; 8 bases are shared with TRBD1. CDR1 and CDR2 (germline): SGHRS, YFSETQ. Trimming removed 2 bases from V and 3 bases from J; junction bases left unmatched: 16. This CDR3 spans 19 amino acids. The CDR3 loop reads CASSFPGQGAKTIYNEQFF. As DNA, the CDR3 is TGCGCCAGCAGCTTCCCCGGCCAGGGGGCTAAGACCATCTACAATGAGCAGTTCTTC.

This chain uses TRBV28 with TRBJ2-3; D gene ambiguous. The CDR3 extends over 15 amino acids. V lost 6 bases and J lost 4, with 17 bases in between. The germline V gene has CDR1 MDHEN and CDR2 SYDVKM. DNA for the CDR3: TGTGCCAGCAGCCTAGGACGACTCCGATCAGATACGCAGTATTTT. This encodes CASSLGRLRSDTQYF.

The chain links TRBV5-1 to TRBJ1-5, with TRBD1 matching over 7 bases. Germline CDR1 is SGHRS and CDR2 is YFSETQ. The CDR3 has 15 residues. The junction had 0 bases not matched to a gene; V was cut back by 0 bases and J by 0 bases. CDR3 DNA: TGCGCCAGCAGCTTGGGGGACAGTAGCAATCAGCCCCAGCATTTT. Protein product: CASSLGDSSNQPQHF.

The chain joins TRBV14 to TRBJ2-3, with a weak D call TRBD1 (5 bases). Germline lookup yields CDR1 SGHDN and CDR2 FVKESK. Trimming cost V 5 bases and J 0 bases, with 6 bases left between them. The CDR3 covers 13 residues. CDR3 DNA sequence: TGTGCCAGCAGCGGGGCAAGCACAGATACGCAGTATTTT. It specifies CASSGASTDTQYF.

This clone came up once. The gene calls are TRBV5-4 and TRBJ2-3; 7 bases are shared with TRBD2. With V trimmed by 0 bases and J by 6 bases, 4 bases remained unmatched. Germline V gives CDR1 SGHNT, CDR2 YYREEE (reference sequence). This CDR3 is built from 14 residues. CDR3 loop: CASSLASGGDTQYF. Written as DNA, the CDR3 is TGTGCCAGCAGCTTGGCTAGCGGAGGGGATACGCAGTATTTT.

The chain links TRBV18 to TRBJ2-2; no clear D. From germline, CDR1 is KGHSH and CDR2 LQKENI. V dropped 4 bases and J dropped 3 bases, with 3 bases sitting between them. The CDR3 is 12 amino acids. The CDR3 region has the DNA TGTGCCAGCTCACGGGACACCGGGGAGCTGTTTTTT. It encodes CASSRDTGELFF.

The chain joins TRBV11-1 to TRBJ1-1; TRBD1 agrees at 8 bases. V was clipped by 4 bases and J by 5 bases; unmatched bases: 6. The length of the CDR3 is 14 residues. Per germline, CDR1 SGHAT and CDR2 FQDESV (reference sequence). The DNA of the CDR3 is TGTGCCAGCAGCTCCAGGACAGGGTGGACTGAAGCTTTCTTT. The encoded protein is CASSSRTGWTEAFF. The full variable domain, rest sourced from reference TRBV11-1 and TRBJ1-1, is EAEVAQSPRYKITEKSQAVAFWCDPISGHATLYWYRQILGQGPELLVQFQDESVVDDSQLPKDRFSAERLKGVDSTLKIQPAELGDSAMYLCASSSRTGWTEAFFGQGTRLTVV.

This chain connects TRBV6-1 to TRBJ1-3, with a weak D call TRBD1 (6 bases). V lost 4 bases and J lost 2, with 12 bases in between. Germline V CDR1 and CDR2: MNHNS, SASEGT. The CDR3 length is 15 residues. For the CDR3, the DNA is TGTGCCAGCAGTGTACAACAGGGTGCTGGAAACACCATATATTTT. Its translation: CASSVQQGAGNTIYF.

V usage is TRBV7-6 and J usage is TRBJ2-7, with D possibly matching TRBD2 (5 bases). Trimming removed 4 bases from V and 7 bases from J, with 17 bases in between. There are 14 residues in the CDR3. Germline CDR1 SGHVS, CDR2 FNYEAQ. The CDR3 loop reads CASSSGVPTGEQYF. In DNA form, the CDR3 reads TGTGCCAGCAGCTCAGGAGTCCCTACGGGGGAGCAGTACTTC.

The chain links TRBV7-8 to TRBJ2-5; perhaps TRBD1 as D (5 bases). Trimming took 2 bases from V and 3 from J, leaving 13 bases between them. The length of the CDR3 is 15 residues. Germline V gene lookup returns CDR1 SGHVS and CDR2 FQNEAQ. The CDR3 reads CASSLSQGWEETQYF. CDR3 DNA sequence: TGTGCCAGCAGCTTAAGTCAGGGATGGGAAGAGACCCAGTACTTC.

This chain links TRBV28 with TRBJ1-2; unclear D gene. Germline CDR1 and CDR2: MDHEN and SYDVKM. V dropped 2 bases and J dropped 2 bases, with 12 bases sitting between them. CDR3 size: 15 residues. The CDR3 DNA sequence: TGTGCCAGCAGTTTACGGGCAGGAGGCAACTATGGCTACACCTTC. It specifies CASSLRAGGNYGYTF.